This entry describes one T cell receptor (beta chain). Its antigen is not known. One entry per CDR3 protein, called by TCRdb with MiXCR from the multiplex PCR reads. The table lists about 24,000 distinct CDR3 sequences, 60% to 70% of them singletons. This CDR3 has 14 residues. The germline V and J ends were trimmed by 3 bases and 7 bases, with 16 bases remaining between them. Per the germline V gene, CDR1 is SEHNR and CDR2 is FQNEAQ (reference sequence). This specimen comes from a study of breast tumors, draining lymph nodes, adjacent tissues. General study findings and limits: Luminal-like breast cancer showed significantly greater tumor-nontumor repertoire similarity than basal-like breast cancer did. Most tumor T cells seemingly derive from lymph node, then expand in tumor. Data only fit, rather than demonstrated, lymph node origin of most tumor T cells. Compared with lymph nodes, tumors were less diverse; compared with nontumor tissue, more.

Sequenced input: tumor-adjacent breast tissue. This TCR was recovered from a female donor with breast cancer. Some clones in this sample may be carry-over from other donors' samples. This chain links TRBV7-9 with TRBJ2-7; weak D call: TRBD1 (6 bases). The CDR3 DNA follows: TGTGCCAGCAGCTTGACTCAGGGGCCCCCAGAGCAGTACTTC. It encodes CASSLTQGPPEQYF.